Following are 31 T cell receptor beta chains from one sample sequenced in a study of shared clonotypes between healthy human individuals. Measured with immunoSEQ multiplex PCR; TCRdb has only the in-frame clones, and not every one. The repertoire holds about 2.5 million clones, about nine tenths seen once, with about 0.41% in the top ten. Input material: naive CD4+ T cells from PBMCs. Sample subset: CD45RA+ positively selected. These receptors came from a man aged 18 to 30 in good health. Some clones in this sample may be carry-over from other donors' samples.

This clone was observed once. The chain uses TRBV6-5 and TRBJ1-3, with D possibly matching TRBD1 (6 bases). There are 16 residues in the CDR3. V lost 2 bases and J lost 0, with 11 bases in between. Germline CDR1 and CDR2: MNHEY and SVGAGI. CDR3 sequence reads: CASSYLGTNSGNTIYF. In DNA form, the CDR3 reads TGTGCCAGCAGTTACCTCGGGACAAACTCTGGAAACACCATATATTTT.

The chain carries TRBV28 and TRBJ1-1; D is unresolved. V dropped 1 base and J dropped 5 bases, with 20 bases sitting between them. CDR1 is MDHEN and CDR2 is SYDVKM in the germline V gene. There are 17 residues in the CDR3. The CDR3 nucleotides read TGTGCCAGCAGTTTATCTCTACCTGGATTGGGTCGAACTGAAGCTTTCTTT. As protein: CASSLSLPGLGRTEAFF.

The chain carries TRBV7-3 and TRBJ2-1; 8 nucleotides agree with TRBD2. V was clipped by 5 bases and J by 8 bases; unmatched bases: 11. This CDR3 has 15 amino acids. Germline CDR1 is SGHTA and CDR2 is FQGTGA. The CDR3 nucleotides read TGTGCCAGCAGCCCCCTCGGGAGGGCCAGCGATGAGCAGTTCTTC. Translated: CASSPLGRASDEQFF.

This clone appeared a single time. This chain uses TRBV28 with TRBJ2-7, with D unresolved. Germline V gene sequence: CDR1 MDHEN, CDR2 SYDVKM. This CDR3 comprises 12 residues. V was trimmed by 5 bases and J by 6 bases, leaving 11 bases between them. The CDR3 sequence is CASSPAHSEQYF. Written as DNA, the CDR3 is TGTGCCAGCAGTCCGGCCCATTCCGAGCAGTACTTC. Using reference TRBV28 and TRBJ2-7 for the parts outside the CDR3, the full variable domain is DVKVTQSSRYLVKRTGEKVFLECVQDMDHENMFWYRQDPGLGLRLIYFSYDVKMKEKGDIPEGYSVSREKKERFSLILESASTNQTSMYLCASSPAHSEQYFGPGTRLTVT.

The rearrangement links TRBV5-1 to TRBJ2-2; tentatively, D is TRBD1 (6 bases). CDR3 size: 13 residues. Trimming took off 3 bases at V and 8 bases at J, with 11 bases between the two ends. The V gene's germline CDR1 is SGHRS and CDR2 YFSETQ. CDR3: CASSSQGPGELFF. The CDR3, as DNA: TGCGCCAGCAGCTCACAGGGACCAGGGGAGCTGTTTTTT.

As for this clone: Additional DNA sequences in this sample encode the identical CDR3. In DNA form, the CDR3 reads TGTGCCAGCAGTTACTCGGACACCTCCTACGAGCAGTACTTC. Its translation is CASSYSDTSYEQYF. The genes are TRBV6-6 and TRBJ2-7; TRBD1 might be the D (5 bases). This CDR3 is 14 amino acids long. CDR1 is MNHNY and CDR2 is SVGAGI in the germline V gene (reference sequence). The V end lost 0 bases, the J end lost 0 bases, and 6 bases lay between the germline ends.

This clone was observed a single time. The chain links TRBV5-1 to TRBJ2-1; 8 bases are a match to TRBD2. The germline V gene has CDR1 SGHRS and CDR2 YFSETQ. V dropped 4 bases and J dropped 7; count of bases not matched to a gene: 16. This CDR3 region has 17 residues. In DNA, the CDR3 is TGCGCCAGCAGCCCCCGGGAGGGTGGGACGACCTTGAATGAGCAGTTCTTC. Its translation: CASSPREGGTTLNEQFF.

This chain joins TRBV6-6 and TRBJ2-7; possible D gene TRBD1, 5 bases. CDR1 is MNHNY and CDR2 is SVGAGI in the germline V gene (reference sequence). The CDR3 length is 14 residues. V lost 6 bases, J lost 3 bases, and 15 bases lay in between. Here the CDR3 reads CASSQDPGIYEQYF. In DNA form, the CDR3 reads TGTGCCAGCAGCCAAGACCCAGGGATCTACGAGCAGTACTTC.

The CDR3 is CASSPNTGLETQYF. DNA of the CDR3: TGTGCCAGCTCACCTAACACAGGACTAGAGACCCAGTACTTC. The chain combines TRBV18 with TRBJ2-5; either TRBD1 or TRBD2 may fit D (5 bases each). V was pared by 3 bases and J by 4 bases, with 12 bases between. CDR1 KGHSH and CDR2 LQKENI come from the germline V gene. The CDR3 totals 14 residues.

The gene calls are TRBV29-1 and TRBJ2-1, with 13 nucleotides matching TRBD2. Losses at the gene ends were 7 bases for V and 2 bases for J; bases not matched to a gene: 8. Germline CDR1 and CDR2: SQVTM and ANQGSEA. The CDR3 has 16 amino acids. The CDR3 loop reads CSAGGTSGITYNEQFF. The CDR3 DNA reads as TGCAGCGCCGGGGGGACTAGCGGGATCACCTACAATGAGCAGTTCTTC.

This chain uses TRBV10-3 with TRBJ1-1; the D gene is possibly TRBD1 (6 bases). CDR1 is ENHRY, CDR2 SYGVKD, per germline. The CDR3 totals 13 residues. V lost 5 bases and J 5 bases, leaving 12 bases between the germline ends. This chain's CDR3 is CAISPQGGTEAFF. In nucleotides, the CDR3 is TGTGCCATCAGTCCCCAAGGGGGAACTGAAGCTTTCTTT.

This chain connects TRBV6-6 to TRBJ2-7; no firm D call. This CDR3 is built from 14 residues. CDR1 MNHNY and CDR2 SVGAGI come from the germline V gene (reference sequence). V was cut by 10 bases and J by 0 bases, with 16 bases left in between. The CDR3 DNA reads as TGTGCCACCACGGATAGGGTGAGCTCCTACGAGCAGTACTTC. It encodes CATTDRVSSYEQYF.

The rearrangement links TRBV27 to TRBJ2-5, with 8 bases matching TRBD2. Germline CDR1 reads MNHEY; CDR2 reads SMNVEV (reference sequence). V was pared by 5 bases and J by 7 bases, with 12 bases of the junction left unmatched. CDR3 length: 15 amino acids. The DNA of the CDR3 is TGTGCCAGCAGTCTTGCCGGGAGGGGTTTTGGGACCCAGTACTTC. Amino acid sequence: CASSLAGRGFGTQYF.

Remarks on this clone: Different DNA sequences within this sample yield the same CDR3. The genes are TRBV9 and TRBJ2-2, with D hard to call. Germline lookup yields CDR1 SGDLS and CDR2 YYNGEE. V lost 0 bases, J lost 4 bases, and 4 bases lay in between. There are 13 residues in the CDR3. The DNA for the CDR3 is TGTGCCAGCAGCGTAGACTCCACCGGGGAGCTGTTTTTT. Protein: CASSVDSTGELFF.

The chain couples TRBV19 to TRBJ2-1; tentative D call: TRBD2 (6 bases). V was clipped by 6 bases and J by 5 bases, with 17 bases between them. The CDR3 loop spans 15 amino acids. Germline assignment: CDR1 LNHDA and CDR2 SQIVND (reference sequence). The CDR3 loop is CASRRGLAQNNEQFF. CDR3 bases: TGTGCCAGTAGAAGGGGACTGGCCCAAAACAATGAGCAGTTCTTC.

The chain uses TRBV19 and TRBJ1-5; D remains unclear. Germline V gene sequence: CDR1 LNHDA, CDR2 SQIVND (reference sequence). Trimming cost V 9 bases and J 9 bases, with 15 bases left between them. The CDR3 is made up of 12 amino acids. CDR3 bases: TGTGCCAGCTCCACTGGCGGTGGGCCCCAGCATTTT. Translating gives CASSTGGGPQHF.

The V gene is TRBV6-5, the J gene TRBJ2-7; the match to TRBD2 covers 7 bases. This CDR3 comprises 13 residues. Germline CDR1 and CDR2: MNHEY and SVGAGI. J gave up 3 bases and V 7 bases, and 6 bases lay outside the gene matches. The CDR3: CASTTPGGYEQYF. The CDR3 DNA reads TGTGCCAGCACCACCCCGGGAGGCTACGAGCAGTACTTC.

The chain is built from TRBV7-8 and TRBJ2-7; TRBD2 matches at 14 bases. Germline V lookup: CDR1 SGHVS, CDR2 FQNEAQ. V trimming: 5 bases; J trimming: 3 bases; junction bases outside the gene matches: 6. The CDR3 consists of 16 residues. The CDR3 spells CASSGGLAGVFYEQYF. The DNA of the CDR3 is TGTGCCAGCAGCGGGGGACTAGCGGGAGTATTCTACGAGCAGTACTTC.

Of note for this clone: Other DNA sequences in this sample translate to the same CDR3. The chain joins TRBV7-9 to TRBJ1-2, with 11 bases identical to TRBD1. J was trimmed by 7 bases and V by 3 bases; bases with no gene match: 4. Per the germline V gene, CDR1 is SEHNR and CDR2 is FQNEAQ (reference sequence). This CDR3 has 14 residues. CDR3 bases: TGTGCCAGCAGCTTGGGACAGGGGGTCCTTGGCTACACCTTC. This gives the protein CASSLGQGVLGYTF.

The chain couples TRBV27 to TRBJ2-4; tentative D call: TRBD2 (5 bases). The germline CDR1 and CDR2 sequences are MNHEY and SMNVEV (reference sequence). This CDR3 is 15 amino acids long. V lost 2 bases, J lost 2 bases, and 10 bases lay in between. CDR3 sequence reads: CASSLASSTKNIQYF. CDR3 coding DNA: TGTGCCAGCAGTTTAGCTAGCTCGACCAAAAACATTCAGTACTTC.

The chain recombines TRBV2 with TRBJ2-4; D is unresolved. The CDR3 is 16 amino acids. V lost 4 bases and J 0 bases, leaving 13 bases between the germline ends. In germline, CDR1 is SNHLY, CDR2 FYNNEI. The CDR3 DNA follows: TGTGCCAGCAGTGGGATGGGCCTTCTAGCCAAAAACATTCAGTACTTC. It yields the protein CASSGMGLLAKNIQYF.

The rearrangement joins TRBV4-1 to TRBJ2-2; TRBD2 matches 7 bases. The CDR3 has 18 residues. CDR1 and CDR2 (germline): MGHRA, YSYEKL. V lost 2 bases, J lost 3 bases, and 12 bases stayed unmatched. The CDR3 DNA is TGCGCCAGCAGCCAACTGAGGGGAGGGAGGGCCGACACCGGGGAGCTGTTTTTT. Translation gives CASSQLRGGRADTGELFF.

The V gene is TRBV4-2, the J gene TRBJ2-7; D might be TRBD1 (6 bases). This CDR3 comprises 14 residues. V lost 0 bases and J lost 6, with 12 bases in between. Germline V gene data show CDR1 as LGHNA and CDR2 as YNFKEQ. CDR3 coding DNA: TGTGCCAGCAGCCAAGAACCTGGGGGCGGCGAGCAGTACTTC. Translating gives CASSQEPGGGEQYF.

This sequence joins TRBV19 and TRBJ1-2, with D unclear. The V gene lost 6 bases and the J gene lost 7 bases, with 9 bases spanning the gap. CDR3 length: 11 amino acids. The germline CDR1 and CDR2 sequences are LNHDA and SQIVND (reference sequence). CDR3 residues: CASSRIGGYTF. The CDR3, as DNA: TGTGCCAGTAGCCGAATAGGTGGCTACACCTTC.

This clone was seen a single time. V and J are TRBV5-1 and TRBJ2-2; D may be TRBD2 (5 bases). Germline CDR1 SGHRS, CDR2 YFSETQ. Trimming took off 0 bases at V and 3 bases at J, with 6 bases between the two ends. The length of the CDR3 is 14 residues. The CDR3 DNA is TGCGCCAGCAGCTTGGAGGGAGACACCGGGGAGCTGTTTTTT. It encodes CASSLEGDTGELFF.

The rearrangement joins TRBV5-6 to TRBJ1-2; D might be TRBD1 (5 bases). The CDR3 is 13 amino acids. The V and J ends lost 3 bases and 8 bases respectively, with 14 bases between them. Germline CDR1 SGHDT, CDR2 YYEEEE. The DNA of the CDR3 is TGTGCCAGCAGCTCTCCGGGACGGGGGGGCTACACCTTC. It translates to CASSSPGRGGYTF.

This clone came up a few times. This chain joins TRBV28 and TRBJ1-1; unclear D gene. This CDR3 is 15 amino acids long. V gave up 2 bases and J gave up 0 bases, with 10 bases separating them. Germline V lookup: CDR1 MDHEN, CDR2 SYDVKM. CDR3 DNA sequence: TGTGCCAGCAGTTTAGTCACGGCAATGAACACTGAAGCTTTCTTT. Amino acid sequence: CASSLVTAMNTEAFF. Variable domain in full (rest from reference TRBV28 and TRBJ1-1): DVKVTQSSRYLVKRTGEKVFLECVQDMDHENMFWYRQDPGLGLRLIYFSYDVKMKEKGDIPEGYSVSREKKERFSLILESASTNQTSMYLCASSLVTAMNTEAFFGQGTRLTVV.

This chain uses TRBV15 with TRBJ2-3; 7 bases align to TRBD2. The CDR3 length is 14 residues. Germline values: CDR1 LNHNV, CDR2 YYDKDF (reference sequence). The J segment lost 5 bases and the V segment lost 0 bases, leaving 2 bases of the junction unmatched. The DNA of the CDR3 is TGTGCCACCAGCAGAGATCGGGGGGTAGATACGCAGTATTTT. It is translated as CATSRDRGVDTQYF.

The J gene is TRBJ2-3, the V gene TRBV18; 7 bases line up with TRBD2. V was pared by 0 bases and J by 5 bases, with 5 bases of the junction left unmatched. This CDR3 contains 15 residues. CDR1 KGHSH and CDR2 LQKENI come from the germline V gene. CDR3 in amino acids: CASSPPSSGGDTQYF. The CDR3 coding sequence is TGTGCCAGCTCACCACCGTCTAGCGGAGGAGATACGCAGTATTTT.

The J gene is TRBJ2-5, the V gene TRBV9, with D possibly matching TRBD2 (6 bases). The CDR3 spans 16 residues. Germline V lookup: CDR1 SGDLS, CDR2 YYNGEE. With 1 base removed from V and 1 base from J, the gap between germline ends came to 14 bases. CDR3 sequence: CASSVLGGVTQETQYF. The CDR3 bases are TGTGCCAGCAGCGTATTGGGGGGAGTTACCCAAGAGACCCAGTACTTC.

The chain joins TRBV20-1 to TRBJ2-5, with TRBD2 matching 8 bases. Trimming removed 8 bases from V and 4 bases from J; junction bases left unmatched: 3. Germline V gene lookup returns CDR1 DFQATT and CDR2 SNEGSKA (reference sequence). There are 11 residues in the CDR3. The CDR3 here is CSPLAGETQYF. CDR3 nucleotide sequence: TGCAGTCCGCTAGCGGGAGAGACCCAGTACTTC.